This T cell receptor beta chain came from a study of cytomegalovirus exposure and HLA in healthy donors. Points on this clone: Its antigen remains unknown.

Study-wide points: Later analysis identified a missense DCLRE1C variant that was linked to TCR beta V- and J-gene trimming.

The CDR3 contains 12 residues. V lost 7 bases to trimming and J lost 4 bases, with 10 bases between them. Germline loops: CDR1 SEHNR, CDR2 FQNEAQ (reference sequence). 13 Jbeta primers and 60 Vbeta primers were used for the PCR. Data came from immunoSEQ multiplex PCR; TCRdb stores just in-frame clones and leaves some out. Here the sample spans about 160,000 clones, around 80% being singletons. Sequenced: PBMCs. The rearrangement links TRBV7-9 to TRBJ2-5, with D possibly matching TRBD2 (5 bases). The TCR sequence derives from a male donor in good health and CMV-seronegative. As DNA, the CDR3 is TGTGCCAGCACCCGGGGAATAGAGACCCAGTACTTC. It translates to CASTRGIETQYF.